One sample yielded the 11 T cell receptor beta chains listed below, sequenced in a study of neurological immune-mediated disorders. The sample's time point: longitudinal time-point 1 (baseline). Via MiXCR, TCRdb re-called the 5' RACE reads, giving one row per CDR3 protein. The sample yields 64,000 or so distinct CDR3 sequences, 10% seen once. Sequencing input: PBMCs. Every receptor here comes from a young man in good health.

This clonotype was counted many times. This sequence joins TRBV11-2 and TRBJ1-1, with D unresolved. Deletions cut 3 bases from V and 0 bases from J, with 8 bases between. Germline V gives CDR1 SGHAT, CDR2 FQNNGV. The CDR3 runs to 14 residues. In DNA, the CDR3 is TGTGCCAGCAGCTTCGGGTTCATGAACACTGAAGCTTTCTTT. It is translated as CASSFGFMNTEAFF.

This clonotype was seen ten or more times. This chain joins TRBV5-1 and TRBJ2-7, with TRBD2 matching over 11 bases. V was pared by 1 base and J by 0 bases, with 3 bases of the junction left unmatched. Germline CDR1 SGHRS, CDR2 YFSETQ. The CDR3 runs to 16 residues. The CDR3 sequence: CASSLLAGGISYEQYF. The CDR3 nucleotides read TGCGCCAGCAGCTTGCTAGCGGGAGGTATCTCCTACGAGCAGTACTTC.

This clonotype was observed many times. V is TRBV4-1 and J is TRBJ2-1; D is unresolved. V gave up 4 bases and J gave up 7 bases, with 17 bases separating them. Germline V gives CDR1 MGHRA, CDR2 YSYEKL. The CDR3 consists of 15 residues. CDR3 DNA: TGCGCCAGCAGCCCCCAGCTTGAGTGGTTGAATGAGCAGTTCTTC. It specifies CASSPQLEWLNEQFF.

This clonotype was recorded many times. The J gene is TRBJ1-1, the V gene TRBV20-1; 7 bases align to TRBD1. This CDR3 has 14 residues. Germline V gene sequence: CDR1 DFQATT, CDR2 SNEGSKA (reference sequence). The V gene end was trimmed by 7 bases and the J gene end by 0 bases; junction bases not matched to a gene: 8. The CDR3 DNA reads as TGCAGTGTTCCTTCGGGACAGATGAACACTGAAGCTTTCTTT. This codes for CSVPSGQMNTEAFF.

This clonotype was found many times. CDR3: CASSPALGARGYTF. DNA for the CDR3: TGTGCCAGCAGCCCGGCTTTGGGGGCGCGGGGCTACACCTTC. This chain uses TRBV7-2 with TRBJ1-2; D perhaps matches TRBD1 (6 bases). Trimming took 5 bases from V and 8 from J, leaving 18 bases between them. From germline, CDR1 is SGHTA and CDR2 FQGNSA. This CDR3 is built from 14 residues.

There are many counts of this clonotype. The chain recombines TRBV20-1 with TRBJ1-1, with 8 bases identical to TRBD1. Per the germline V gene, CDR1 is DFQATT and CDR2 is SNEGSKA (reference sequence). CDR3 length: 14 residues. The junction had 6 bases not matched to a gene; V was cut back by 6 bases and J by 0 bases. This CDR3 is CSAPQGALNTEAFF. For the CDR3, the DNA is TGCAGTGCCCCCCAGGGGGCATTGAACACTGAAGCTTTCTTT.

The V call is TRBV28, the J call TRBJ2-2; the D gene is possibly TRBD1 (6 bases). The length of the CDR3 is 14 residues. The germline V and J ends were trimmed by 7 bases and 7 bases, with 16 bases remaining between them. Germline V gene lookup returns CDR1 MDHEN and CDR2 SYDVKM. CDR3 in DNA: TGTGCCAGCACCAAACCCACAGGGATCGGGGAGCTGTTTTTT. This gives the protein CASTKPTGIGELFF. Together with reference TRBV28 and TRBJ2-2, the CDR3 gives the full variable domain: DVKVTQSSRYLVKRTGEKVFLECVQDMDHENMFWYRQDPGLGLRLIYFSYDVKMKEKGDIPEGYSVSREKKERFSLILESASTNQTSMYLCASTKPTGIGELFFGEGSRLTVL.

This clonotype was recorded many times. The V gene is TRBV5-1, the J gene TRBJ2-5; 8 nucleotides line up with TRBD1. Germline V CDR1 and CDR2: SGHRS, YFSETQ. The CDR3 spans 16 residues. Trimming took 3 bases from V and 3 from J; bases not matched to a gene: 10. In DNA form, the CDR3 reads TGCGCCAGCAGCTCGACCGGACAGGGTGGAGAAGAGACCCAGTACTTC. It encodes CASSSTGQGGEETQYF.

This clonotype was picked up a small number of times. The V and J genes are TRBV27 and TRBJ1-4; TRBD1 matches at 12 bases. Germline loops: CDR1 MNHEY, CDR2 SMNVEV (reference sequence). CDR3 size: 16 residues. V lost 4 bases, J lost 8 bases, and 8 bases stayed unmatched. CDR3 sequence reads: CASSSGQGAEKEKLFF. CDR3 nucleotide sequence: TGTGCCAGCAGTTCGGGACAGGGGGCGGAAAAAGAAAAACTGTTTTTT.

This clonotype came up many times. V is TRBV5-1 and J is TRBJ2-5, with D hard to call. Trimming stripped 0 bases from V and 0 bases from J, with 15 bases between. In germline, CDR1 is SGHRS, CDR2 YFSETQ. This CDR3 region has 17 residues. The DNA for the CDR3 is TGCGCCAGCAGCTTGGGAGTCCCGGACGCGAACCAAGAGACCCAGTACTTC. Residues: CASSLGVPDANQETQYF.

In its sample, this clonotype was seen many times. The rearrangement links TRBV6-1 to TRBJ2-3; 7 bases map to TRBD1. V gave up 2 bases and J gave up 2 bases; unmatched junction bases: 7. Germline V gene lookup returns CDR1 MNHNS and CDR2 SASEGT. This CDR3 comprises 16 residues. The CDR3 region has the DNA TGTGCCAGCAGTGAATCAGGGGGTTACCCCACAGATACGCAGTATTTT. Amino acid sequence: CASSESGGYPTDTQYF.